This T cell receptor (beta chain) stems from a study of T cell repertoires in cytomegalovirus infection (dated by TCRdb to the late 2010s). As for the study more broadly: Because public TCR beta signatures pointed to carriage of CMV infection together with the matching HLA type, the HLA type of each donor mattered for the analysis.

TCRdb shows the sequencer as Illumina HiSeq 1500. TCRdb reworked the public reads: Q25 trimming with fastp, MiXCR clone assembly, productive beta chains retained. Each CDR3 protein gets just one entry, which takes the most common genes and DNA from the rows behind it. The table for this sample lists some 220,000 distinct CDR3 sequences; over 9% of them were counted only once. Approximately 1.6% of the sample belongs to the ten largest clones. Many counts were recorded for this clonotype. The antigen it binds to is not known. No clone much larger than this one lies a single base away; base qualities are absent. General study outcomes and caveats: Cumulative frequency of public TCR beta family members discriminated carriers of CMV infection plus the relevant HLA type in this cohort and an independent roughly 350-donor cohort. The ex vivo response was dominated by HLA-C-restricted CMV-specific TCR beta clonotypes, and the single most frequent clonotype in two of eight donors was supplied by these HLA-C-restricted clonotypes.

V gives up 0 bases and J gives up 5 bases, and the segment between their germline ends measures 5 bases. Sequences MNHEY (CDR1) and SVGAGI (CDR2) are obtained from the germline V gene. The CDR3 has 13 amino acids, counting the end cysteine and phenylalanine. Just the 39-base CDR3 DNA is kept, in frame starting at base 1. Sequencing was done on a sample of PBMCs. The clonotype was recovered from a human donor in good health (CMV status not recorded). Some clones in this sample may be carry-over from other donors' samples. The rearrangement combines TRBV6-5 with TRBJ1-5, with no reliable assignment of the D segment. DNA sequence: TGTGCCAGCAGTTACTCATGGGATCAGCCCCAGCATTTT. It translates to CASSYSWDQPQHF.